The 3 T cell receptor beta chains below all came from one sample that was sequenced in a study of early T cells in non-severe SARS-CoV-2 infection. TCRdb processed the 5' RACE reads anew with MiXCR; each CDR3 protein has one entry. The sample consists of 80,000 to 100,000 distinct CDR3 sequences, 13% to 15% of them appearing once. The source material was whole blood. These receptors originate from an adult who was a healthcare worker with PCR-confirmed SARS-CoV-2 infection or an uninfected control (not recorded which).

CDR3 nucleotide sequence: TGTGCCAGCAGCCAGATCAAGGGCCTCATGAACACTGAAGCTTTCTTT. Translating it yields CASSQIKGLMNTEAFF. The rearrangement joins TRBV3-1 to TRBJ1-1; no reliable D call. The V end lost 3 bases, the J end lost 0 bases, and 14 bases lay between the germline ends. Germline lookup yields CDR1 LGHDT and CDR2 YNNKEL (reference sequence). The CDR3 has 16 residues.

The rearrangement links TRBV27 to TRBJ2-7, with 8 bases fitting TRBD1. The junction had 16 bases not matched to a gene; V was cut back by 7 bases and J by 5 bases. The CDR3 is 16 residues long. Germline V gene sequence: CDR1 MNHEY, CDR2 SMNVEV (reference sequence). In nucleotides, the CDR3 is TGTGCCAGCACCGAGGTCCCAGGGGGCGGTGTCCACGAGCAGTACTTC. This codes for CASTEVPGGGVHEQYF.

V usage is TRBV27 and J usage is TRBJ2-5; no definite D call. Germline values: CDR1 MNHEY, CDR2 SMNVEV (reference sequence). Trimming took off 3 bases at V and 2 bases at J, with 10 bases between the two ends. The CDR3 has 14 amino acids. The CDR3 region has the DNA TGTGCCAGCAGTTTGATGGACGGACAAGAGACCCAGTACTTC. This translates into CASSLMDGQETQYF.